The next 31 T cell receptor beta chains were all read from a single sample in a study of T cell changes during pregnancy in multiple sclerosis. Only in-frame clones appear in the TCRdb table, and some are missing; sequencing was by immunoSEQ multiplex PCR. The data contain about 42,000 clones, 91% of them singletons. The sequencing used CD4+ T cells from peripheral blood mononuclear cells, collected after pregnancy. These receptors originate from a female donor in good health, enrolled as a control in a pregnancy study.

The chain links TRBV7-9 to TRBJ1-2; D is unresolved. The CDR3 is 13 residues long. The germline V gene has CDR1 SEHNR and CDR2 FQNEAQ (reference sequence). Trimming shortened V by 3 bases and J by 8 bases, and 13 bases separated the two germline ends. CDR3 nucleotide sequence: TGTGCCAGCAGCTTGGGAGGGCCCGGAGGCTACACCTTC. This sequence encodes CASSLGGPGGYTF.

The V gene is TRBV27, the J gene TRBJ2-2, with D uncertain. V was pared by 2 bases and J by 1 base, with 8 bases between. This CDR3 has 15 residues. CDR1 is MNHEY and CDR2 is SMNVEV in the germline V gene (reference sequence). CDR3 DNA sequence: TGTGCCAGCAGTTTAAACAGATTGAACACCGGGGAGCTGTTTTTT. Amino acids: CASSLNRLNTGELFF.

The gene calls are TRBV19 and TRBJ1-1, with 8 nucleotides matching TRBD1. Trimming at V came to 6 bases and at J to 4 bases, leaving 4 bases not matched to a gene. CDR1 is LNHDA and CDR2 is SQIVND in the germline V gene (reference sequence). This CDR3 comprises 13 residues. CDR3 in DNA: TGTGCCAGTAGGGACAGGGCCGGCACTGAAGCTTTCTTT. Translation: CASRDRAGTEAFF.

This clone appeared once. The rearrangement uses TRBV11-2 and TRBJ2-3; possibly TRBD2 for D (7 bases). The V end lost 7 bases, the J end lost 4 bases, and 12 bases lay between the germline ends. CDR1 is SGHAT and CDR2 is FQNNGV in the germline V gene. The CDR3 length is 13 residues. CDR3 nucleotides: TGTGCCAGCACTAAGGGGGGGGCAGATACGCAGTATTTT. Its protein is CASTKGGADTQYF.

The J gene is TRBJ1-2, the V gene TRBV5-6; 8 bases fit TRBD1. The V gene's germline CDR1 is SGHDT and CDR2 YYEEEE. CDR3 length equals 16 residues. The ends lost 3 bases at V and 8 bases at J; junction bases unmatched: 15. CDR3 loop: CASSYLLRDRKGGYTF. The CDR3 bases are TGTGCCAGCAGCTACCTACTCCGGGACAGGAAGGGGGGCTACACCTTC.

V is TRBV19 and J is TRBJ2-5; D not resolved. The germline V and J ends were trimmed by 1 base and 5 bases, with 8 bases remaining between them. Germline-derived CDR1 and CDR2 are LNHDA and SQIVND (reference sequence). The CDR3 covers 13 residues. CDR3 nucleotides: TGTGCCAGTAGTATAGCCCCCAGGGAGACCCAGTACTTC. This codes for CASSIAPRETQYF.

This sequence joins TRBV4-1 and TRBJ2-1; 10 bases match TRBD2. This CDR3 is 17 amino acids long. V trimming: 0 bases; J trimming: 3 bases; junction bases outside the gene matches: 5. CDR1 is MGHRA, CDR2 YSYEKL, per germline. The CDR3 bases are TGCGCCAGCAGCCAAGATCCCCGGACTAGCGGCTACAATGAGCAGTTCTTC. The encoded protein is CASSQDPRTSGYNEQFF.

The chain couples TRBV5-1 to TRBJ2-3; TRBD2 matches 8 bases. Looked up from germline, CDR1 is SGHRS and CDR2 is YFSETQ. V trimming: 7 bases; J trimming: 6 bases; junction bases outside the gene matches: 10. This CDR3 has 14 amino acids. CDR3 protein: CASSTAGDLDTQYF. In DNA form, the CDR3 reads TGCGCCAGCTCAACAGCGGGGGACCTTGATACGCAGTATTTT.

V gene TRBV9 combines with J gene TRBJ2-3, with D possibly being TRBD2 (6 bases). The germline V gene has CDR1 SGDLS and CDR2 YYNGEE. V lost 7 bases and J 3 bases, leaving 12 bases between the germline ends. CDR3 length: 13 residues. CDR3 in DNA: TGTGCCAGCGGGGGGTATCCTACAGATACGCAGTATTTT. Protein sequence: CASGGYPTDTQYF.

This clone showed up just once. V gene TRBV7-2 combines with J gene TRBJ2-3; D gene unclear. CDR1 is SGHTA and CDR2 is FQGNSA in the germline V gene. This CDR3 region has 12 residues. V was pared by 2 bases and J by 2 bases, with 2 bases between. The CDR3 loop reads CASSLYTDTQYF. CDR3 sequence (DNA): TGTGCCAGCAGCTTATACACAGATACGCAGTATTTT.

CDR3 in DNA: TGTGCCACCAGCAGGTGGGAGGGGAGTGAAACAGATACGCAGTATTTT. Translating gives CATSRWEGSETDTQYF. The chain joins TRBV15 to TRBJ2-3; 7 bases match TRBD2. Germline assignment: CDR1 LNHNV and CDR2 YYDKDF (reference sequence). The CDR3 runs to 16 residues. V lost 3 bases, J lost 3 bases, and 9 bases stayed unmatched. Full variable domain (remainder filled in from reference TRBV15 and TRBJ2-3): DAMVIQNPRYQVTQFGKPVTLSCSQTLNHNVMYWYQQKSSQAPKLLFHYYDKDFNNEADTPDNFQSRRPNTSFCFLDIRSPGLGDTAMYLCATSRWEGSETDTQYFGPGTRLTVL.

Only one count was recorded for this clone. The chain is built from TRBV5-6 and TRBJ1-3; D may be TRBD1 (6 bases). The CDR3 is 15 amino acids. CDR1 is SGHDT and CDR2 is YYEEEE in the germline V gene. The V end was cut by 6 bases, the J end by 2 bases, with 15 bases between. The CDR3 loop reads CASTLGQITGNTIYF. In nucleotides, the CDR3 is TGTGCCAGCACCCTTGGACAGATAACTGGAAACACCATATATTTT.

V and J are TRBV19 and TRBJ2-1; TRBD2 matches at 12 bases. V lost 1 base, J lost 10 bases, and 5 bases stayed unmatched. The CDR3 totals 15 residues. Germline lookup yields CDR1 LNHDA and CDR2 SQIVND (reference sequence). The CDR3 nucleotides are TGTGCCAGTAGTATAGCTAGCGGGGGGGCATGGGAGCAGTTCTTC. Translation: CASSIASGGAWEQFF.

The rearrangement uses TRBV7-9 and TRBJ1-1; TRBD1 is a possible D gene (6 bases). Trimming removed 5 bases from V and 1 base from J, with 17 bases in between. The germline gives CDR1 SEHNR, CDR2 FQNEAQ (reference sequence). The CDR3 extends over 16 amino acids. CDR3 coding DNA: TGTGCCAGCAGCCCCGGGACATTAAATGGGAACACTGAAGCTTTCTTT. It is translated as CASSPGTLNGNTEAFF.

This sequence joins TRBV7-2 and TRBJ2-3, with TRBD2 as a possible D gene (6 bases). Germline assignment: CDR1 SGHTA and CDR2 FQGNSA. The length of the CDR3 is 15 residues. Trimming stripped 5 bases from V and 0 bases from J, with 12 bases between. In nucleotides, the CDR3 is TGTGCCAGCAGCCCAAGGCGGGGTAGCACAGATACGCAGTATTTT. Translating gives CASSPRRGSTDTQYF.

The chain combines TRBV7-7 with TRBJ2-3, with D perhaps TRBD1 (5 bases). Trimming pared 1 base from V and 5 bases from J, leaving 19 bases between. The germline V gene encodes CDR1 SSHAT and CDR2 FNYEAQ (reference sequence). This CDR3 is 17 amino acids long. CDR3 coding DNA: TGTGCCAGCAGCTTAGAGACCCCGGATAGGGGTATAGATACGCAGTATTTT. Translation: CASSLETPDRGIDTQYF.

The chain recombines TRBV11-2 with TRBJ2-7, with 8 bases matching TRBD2. The germline V gene encodes CDR1 SGHAT and CDR2 FQNNGV. The CDR3 covers 14 residues. With 3 bases clipped from V and 3 bases from J, the junction kept 4 bases outside the gene matches. CDR3 DNA sequence: TGTGCCAGCAGCTTGGGGACTAGGCTCTACGAGCAGTACTTC. Its translation is CASSLGTRLYEQYF.

The chain recombines TRBV5-1 with TRBJ1-1; 10 nucleotides match TRBD1. The CDR3 is made up of 15 amino acids. The germline CDR1 and CDR2 sequences are SGHRS and YFSETQ. V shed 2 bases, J shed 0 bases, and the junction held 1 base outside the gene matches. The CDR3 protein is CASSLGTGVNTEAFF. The CDR3 DNA reads TGCGCCAGCAGCTTAGGGACAGGGGTGAACACTGAAGCTTTCTTT.

The chain uses TRBV5-1 and TRBJ2-7; possible D gene TRBD2, 6 bases. Per the germline V gene, CDR1 is SGHRS and CDR2 is YFSETQ. CDR3 length: 12 amino acids. The V and J ends lost 0 bases and 7 bases respectively, with 8 bases between them. DNA for the CDR3: TGCGCCAGCAGCTTGGAGGGGAGGGAGCAGTACTTC. It is translated as CASSLEGREQYF.

This clone was seen just once. The V and J genes are TRBV5-1 and TRBJ2-5; D is unclear. Trimming took off 3 bases at V and 5 bases at J, with 20 bases between the two ends. The CDR3 has 16 amino acids. Germline V gene sequence: CDR1 SGHRS, CDR2 YFSETQ. The CDR3 DNA reads as TGCGCCAGCAGCTCAAGTCCAGGTCCAAGTCCCGAGACCCAGTACTTC. It yields the protein CASSSSPGPSPETQYF.

This chain joins TRBV28 and TRBJ2-5; 10 bases fit TRBD1. CDR1 is MDHEN, CDR2 SYDVKM, per germline. This CDR3 has 15 residues. V trimming: 3 bases; J trimming: 4 bases; junction bases outside the gene matches: 5. CDR3 nucleotides: TGTGCCAGCAGTTTCGACAGGGGGCGCGGAGAGACCCAGTACTTC. Protein: CASSFDRGRGETQYF.

V is TRBV2 and J is TRBJ2-2; D is possibly TRBD1 (5 bases). CDR1 and CDR2 from the germline V gene are SNHLY and FYNNEI. This CDR3 is 18 amino acids long. The V and J ends lost 6 bases and 0 bases respectively, with 20 bases between them. The CDR3 protein is CASSFTDTLPANTGELFF. Written as DNA, the CDR3 is TGTGCCAGCAGCTTTACGGACACTTTACCCGCGAACACCGGGGAGCTGTTTTTT.

The rearrangement links TRBV5-1 to TRBJ2-7; TRBD1 agrees at 9 bases. CDR3 length: 14 residues. Trimming at V came to 2 bases and at J to 6 bases, leaving 6 bases not matched to a gene. Germline V CDR1 and CDR2: SGHRS, YFSETQ. The CDR3 nucleotides read TGCGCCAGCAGCTTTCGGGACAGGGCCATCGAGCAGTACTTC. Translated, it gives CASSFRDRAIEQYF.

The genes are TRBV6-5 and TRBJ1-2, with 10 bases aligning to TRBD1. This CDR3 contains 15 residues. Trimming at V came to 2 bases and at J to 9 bases, leaving 9 bases not matched to a gene. Germline CDR1 reads MNHEY; CDR2 reads SVGAGI. CDR3 loop: CASSYTGTGDWRYTF. The CDR3, as DNA: TGTGCCAGCAGTTACACCGGGACAGGGGATTGGCGCTACACCTTC.

This clone was detected only a few times. This chain joins TRBV4-1 and TRBJ2-7; D possibly corresponds to TRBD1 (6 bases). The CDR3 totals 15 residues. CDR1 is MGHRA and CDR2 is YSYEKL in the germline V gene. The germline V and J ends were trimmed by 1 base and 3 bases, with 13 bases remaining between them. Here the CDR3 DNA reads TGCGCCAGCAGCCAAGGTCAGGGGCCTTACTACGAGCAGTACTTC. Translated: CASSQGQGPYYEQYF.

The chain couples TRBV25-1 to TRBJ2-7, with 9 positions matching TRBD1. Germline CDR1 reads MGHDK; CDR2 reads SYGVNS. The CDR3 runs to 15 residues. Trimming removed 2 bases from V and 3 bases from J; junction bases left unmatched: 5. CDR3 amino acids: CASSERGTGLYEQYF. In DNA, the CDR3 is TGTGCCAGCAGTGAACGAGGGACAGGGCTCTACGAGCAGTACTTC.

The genes are TRBV29-1 and TRBJ2-1; 7 bases fit TRBD1. V dropped 7 bases and J dropped 9; count of bases not matched to a gene: 12. From germline, CDR1 is SQVTM and CDR2 ANQGSEA. The CDR3 spans 13 residues. Here the CDR3 reads CSDSSTGSGEQFF. The CDR3 bases are TGCAGCGATAGCTCGACAGGGAGTGGTGAGCAGTTCTTC.

The chain employs TRBV2 and TRBJ2-1; 11 bases map to TRBD2. This CDR3 has 14 residues. CDR1 is SNHLY and CDR2 is FYNNEI in the germline V gene. V lost 5 bases, J lost 6 bases, and 3 bases stayed unmatched. The CDR3 is CASSTSGSGNEQFF. CDR3 nucleotides: TGTGCCAGCAGTACTAGCGGGAGTGGCAATGAGCAGTTCTTC.

The V and J genes are TRBV7-3 and TRBJ2-1; 12 bases agree with TRBD2. CDR1 SGHTA and CDR2 FQGTGA come from the germline V gene. CDR3 size: 14 residues. The ends lost 4 bases at V and 9 bases at J; junction bases unmatched: 4. In nucleotides, the CDR3 is TGTGCCAGCAGCTCGACTAGCGGGAGAGGTGAGCAGTTCTTC. As protein: CASSSTSGRGEQFF. Complete variable domain (other parts from reference TRBV7-3 and TRBJ2-1): GAGVSQTPSNKVTEKGKYVELRCDPISGHTALYWYRQSLGQGPEFLIYFQGTGAADDSGLPNDRFFAVRPEGSVSTLKIQRTERGDSAVYLCASSSTSGRGEQFFGPGTRLTVL.

The CDR3 loop reads CATIRTGRAFF. CDR3 coding DNA: TGTGCCACTATAAGGACAGGGAGGGCTTTCTTT. The J gene is TRBJ1-1, the V gene TRBV28; 8 bases match TRBD1. The J segment lost 11 bases and the V segment lost 10 bases, leaving 9 bases of the junction unmatched. CDR3 size: 11 residues. Germline CDR1 is MDHEN and CDR2 is SYDVKM.

As regards this clone: This specimen includes other DNA sequences encoding the same CDR3. This chain connects TRBV10-3 to TRBJ2-7, with TRBD1 as a possible D gene (6 bases). There are 16 residues in the CDR3. Germline CDR1 and CDR2: ENHRY and SYGVKD. V shed 2 bases and J shed 3 bases, with 17 bases lying between them. The CDR3 loop reads CAISETLQGTIYEQYF. The DNA of the CDR3 is TGTGCCATCAGTGAGACCCTGCAGGGGACCATCTACGAGCAGTACTTC.